Below, 14 T cell receptor beta chains from the same sample are listed, as sequenced in a study of blood T cell repertoires in COVID-19. Only in-frame clones appear in the TCRdb table, and some are missing; sequencing was by immunoSEQ multiplex PCR. This sample has 150,000 to 200,000 clones, with around 85% found just once. Sample: peripheral blood. The receptors derive from a man aged 60-69 years with active or convalescent COVID-19.

This rearrangement joins TRBV6-5 to TRBJ2-5; tentatively, D is TRBD2 (7 bases). CDR1 is MNHEY, CDR2 SVGAGI, per germline. The CDR3 is 14 amino acids. Trimming took 5 bases from V and 5 from J, leaving 15 bases between them. This CDR3 reads CASSRLGGHETQYF. DNA for the CDR3: TGTGCCAGCAGTCGACTGGGGGGGCATGAGACCCAGTACTTC.

This chain links TRBV29-1 with TRBJ1-2; a weak D match, TRBD1 (5 bases). Trimming took off 7 bases at V and 4 bases at J, with 10 bases between the two ends. The CDR3 is 11 amino acids. CDR1 and CDR2 (germline): SQVTM, ANQGSEA. For the CDR3, the DNA is TGCAGCGGTCAGGGCCCCTATGGCTACACCTTC. Its protein is CSGQGPYGYTF.

CDR3 DNA sequence: TGTGCCAGCAGCTTAGTTGTTTCCAGGTACTCCTACGAGCAGTACTTC. This codes for CASSLVVSRYSYEQYF. The V gene is TRBV7-8, the J gene TRBJ2-7; D remains unclear. V lost 1 base, J lost 0 bases, and 13 bases lay in between. Per germline, CDR1 SGHVS and CDR2 FQNEAQ. CDR3 length: 16 residues.

The V and J genes are TRBV7-2 and TRBJ1-4; 9 nucleotides align to TRBD1. The V gene end was trimmed by 1 base and the J gene end by 3 bases; junction bases not matched to a gene: 3. CDR1 is SGHTA and CDR2 is FQGNSA in the germline V gene. The CDR3 is 16 residues long. CDR3 region: CASSLVGQGSNEKLFF. DNA for the CDR3: TGTGCCAGCAGCTTAGTGGGACAGGGTTCTAATGAAAAACTGTTTTTT.

The chain carries TRBV6-5 and TRBJ1-6, with TRBD1 matching 8 bases. The CDR3 has 13 residues. Germline CDR1 and CDR2: MNHEY and SVGAGI. The V gene end was trimmed by 6 bases and the J gene end by 5 bases; junction bases not matched to a gene: 0. The CDR3 bases are TGTGCCAGCAGGGACAGGGATAATTCACCCCTCCACTTT. It encodes CASRDRDNSPLHF.

The gene calls are TRBV19 and TRBJ2-3; no firm D call. The germline CDR1 and CDR2 sequences are LNHDA and SQIVND (reference sequence). This CDR3 spans 16 amino acids. With 7 bases removed from V and 3 bases from J, the gap between germline ends came to 20 bases. The CDR3 bases are TGTGCCAGTACCCCACCGCGGCCCCAGTTGACAGATACGCAGTATTTT. Its translation is CASTPPRPQLTDTQYF.

The chain has TRBV13 and TRBJ2-1; the D is unclear. The CDR3 spans 12 residues. Trimming removed 5 bases from V and 9 bases from J, with 11 bases in between. Looked up from germline, CDR1 is PRHDT and CDR2 is FYEKMQ (reference sequence). CDR3: CASSPPGSEQFF. CDR3 DNA: TGTGCCAGCAGCCCCCCGGGTTCTGAGCAGTTCTTC.

V usage is TRBV15 and J usage is TRBJ2-3, with 7 bases aligning to TRBD1. CDR1 and CDR2 from the germline V gene are LNHNV and YYDKDF (reference sequence). The CDR3 sequence is 13 residues long. The trim removed 4 bases at V and 5 bases at J, leaving 3 bases unmatched. The CDR3 nucleotides are TGTGCCACCAGCACCGACAGGGTAGATACGCAGTATTTT. Translating it yields CATSTDRVDTQYF.

The gene calls are TRBV28 and TRBJ2-5; a weak D match, TRBD1 (6 bases). V lost 4 bases, J lost 3 bases, and 12 bases lay in between. CDR1 MDHEN and CDR2 SYDVKM come from the germline V gene. The CDR3 spans 14 residues. The CDR3: CASSYPRQEETQYF. CDR3 DNA sequence: TGTGCCAGCAGTTATCCCCGACAGGAAGAGACCCAGTACTTC.

V gene TRBV19 combines with J gene TRBJ1-2; the match to TRBD1 covers 7 bases. The CDR3 runs 19 residues. Germline V CDR1 and CDR2: LNHDA, SQIVND (reference sequence). V shed 3 bases and J 0 bases; nucleotides not matched to a gene: 16. In DNA, the CDR3 is TGTGCCAGTAGTATCGTTTGGGATTACAGGGGCACCACTAACTATGGCTACACCTTC. Protein sequence: CASSIVWDYRGTTNYGYTF.

The genes are TRBV9 and TRBJ2-7; 13 nucleotides agree with TRBD2. The V segment lost 4 bases and the J segment 6 bases; nucleotides outside the gene matches: 4. Germline loops: CDR1 SGDLS, CDR2 YYNGEE. CDR3 size: 14 residues. The CDR3: CASSQTSGGSEQYF. The CDR3 DNA reads TGTGCCAGCAGCCAGACTAGCGGGGGGTCCGAGCAGTACTTC.

V gene TRBV4-2 combines with J gene TRBJ2-3; possibly TRBD2 for D (7 bases). Germline V gene data show CDR1 as LGHNA and CDR2 as YNFKEQ. The CDR3 sequence is 16 residues long. V was shortened by 0 bases and J by 4 bases, with 14 bases between the two germline ends. DNA for the CDR3: TGTGCCAGCAGCCAAGAAGGAGAGGGGGGGGCAGATACGCAGTATTTT. It translates to CASSQEGEGGADTQYF.

The chain employs TRBV15 and TRBJ1-3, with 10 bases aligning to TRBD1. Germline loops: CDR1 LNHNV, CDR2 YYDKDF (reference sequence). V trimming: 1 base; J trimming: 4 bases; junction bases outside the gene matches: 7. The CDR3 runs to 17 residues. CDR3 region: CATSRGDRGLIGNTIYF. CDR3 DNA sequence: TGTGCCACCAGCAGAGGAGACAGGGGGCTAATCGGAAACACCATATATTTT.

The chain employs TRBV6-6 and TRBJ2-6, with no clear D. In germline, CDR1 is MNHNY, CDR2 SVGAGI (reference sequence). The CDR3 is made up of 14 amino acids. The germline V and J ends were trimmed by 2 bases and 0 bases, with 2 bases remaining between them. CDR3 bases: TGTGCCAGCAGTTACCTCTCTGGGGCCAACGTCCTGACTTTC. It yields the protein CASSYLSGANVLTF.